These 22 T cell receptor beta chains originate from one sample sequenced in a study of blood T cell repertoires in COVID-19. Libraries were prepared by immunoSEQ multiplex PCR; TCRdb keeps only in-frame clonotypes and omits some of them. The table records some 300,000 clones, 89% of them present only once. The material sequenced was PBMCs or T cells enriched from blood (not recorded which). The receptors come from a woman aged 40-49 years who had recovered from COVID-19.

The V call is TRBV5-5, the J call TRBJ2-1; maybe TRBD1 (5 bases). Trimming removed 2 bases from V and 13 bases from J, with 13 bases in between. This CDR3 comprises 12 residues. Germline V gene sequence: CDR1 SGHKS, CDR2 YYEKEE (reference sequence). DNA of the CDR3: TGTGCCAGCAGCTTTGACAGAAAGCTACAGTTCTTC. Translation: CASSFDRKLQFF.

V gene TRBV11-3 combines with J gene TRBJ2-5; 8 bases map to TRBD1. CDR1 is SGHNT and CDR2 is YENEEA in the germline V gene. This CDR3 has 15 residues. Trimming at V came to 1 base and at J to 5 bases, leaving 6 bases not matched to a gene. The CDR3 sequence is CASSLADRVSETQYF. Here the CDR3 DNA reads TGTGCCAGCAGCTTAGCGGACAGGGTGTCGGAGACCCAGTACTTC.

This chain links TRBV19 with TRBJ2-7, with TRBD1 matching over 10 bases. Per the germline V gene, CDR1 is LNHDA and CDR2 is SQIVND (reference sequence). CDR3 size: 16 residues. V shed 4 bases, J shed 0 bases, and the junction held 6 bases outside the gene matches. CDR3 residues: CASSTRTGGSSYEQYF. The DNA for the CDR3 is TGTGCCAGTAGTACCCGGACAGGGGGTAGCTCCTACGAGCAGTACTTC.

The genes are TRBV6-5 and TRBJ1-5, with TRBD1 matching 7 bases. The V gene end was trimmed by 7 bases and the J gene end by 0 bases; junction bases not matched to a gene: 6. The germline gives CDR1 MNHEY, CDR2 SVGAGI. The length of the CDR3 is 15 residues. CDR3 residues: CASKGTVYSNQPQHF. CDR3 sequence (DNA): TGTGCCAGCAAAGGGACAGTTTATAGCAATCAGCCCCAGCATTTT.

The chain carries TRBV7-9 and TRBJ2-2; 8 bases agree with TRBD1. The CDR3 length is 15 residues. V gave up 5 bases and J gave up 7 bases; unmatched junction bases: 9. Germline CDR1 and CDR2: SEHNR and FQNEAQ (reference sequence). CDR3: CASSKAGGVGGELFF. CDR3 DNA sequence: TGTGCCAGCAGCAAGGCAGGGGGCGTCGGCGGGGAGCTGTTTTTT.

V and J are TRBV2 and TRBJ2-7, with 10 bases fitting TRBD2. Trimming cost V 5 bases and J 3 bases; bases outside gene matches: 7. This CDR3 has 15 amino acids. CDR1 and CDR2 (germline): SNHLY, FYNNEI. The CDR3 protein is CASSFSGGAVYEQYF. The CDR3 DNA reads TGTGCCAGCAGTTTCAGCGGGGGGGCCGTCTACGAGCAGTACTTC.

The chain recombines TRBV4-3 with TRBJ2-7; tentative D call: TRBD2 (6 bases). The germline V and J ends were trimmed by 0 bases and 3 bases, with 15 bases remaining between them. The CDR3 is 16 residues long. Germline V gene sequence: CDR1 LGHNA, CDR2 YSLEER. The CDR3 DNA is TGCGCCAGCAGCCAAGATCCTACGGGAGAATTCTACGAGCAGTACTTC. This codes for CASSQDPTGEFYEQYF.

The chain links TRBV7-9 to TRBJ2-4; D is possibly TRBD2 (6 bases). This CDR3 spans 16 amino acids. The V and J ends lost 5 bases and 0 bases respectively, with 14 bases between them. The germline V gene encodes CDR1 SEHNR and CDR2 FQNEAQ (reference sequence). The DNA of the CDR3 is TGTGCCAGCAGCCCGCCGGGGGAGCTAGCCAAAAACATTCAGTACTTC. This encodes CASSPPGELAKNIQYF.

The genes are TRBV28 and TRBJ1-1, with D perhaps matching TRBD1 (6 bases). The CDR3 runs to 15 residues. V was pared by 10 bases and J by 2 bases, with 20 bases between. Germline V gene sequence: CDR1 MDHEN, CDR2 SYDVKM. The CDR3 DNA sequence: TGTGCCATACAAACAGGGATAATCCTAAACACTGAAGCTTTCTTT. Protein product: CAIQTGIILNTEAFF.

The V gene is TRBV18, the J gene TRBJ1-5; D ambiguous. The CDR3 is 13 amino acids. V gave up 3 bases and J gave up 6 bases, with 9 bases separating them. The germline V gene has CDR1 KGHSH and CDR2 LQKENI. CDR3 coding DNA: TGTGCCAGCTCACCGGCCCAAAGTCAGCCCCAGCATTTT. Protein sequence: CASSPAQSQPQHF.

This chain uses TRBV3-1 (or the pseudogene TRBV3-2) with TRBJ2-2, with D perhaps TRBD1 (5 bases). The germline V gene has CDR1 LGHDT and CDR2 YNNKEL (reference sequence). The CDR3 is made up of 18 amino acids. The V and J ends lost 1 base and 0 bases respectively, with 15 bases between them. The CDR3 spells CASSQVCAGQSNTGELFF. The DNA of the CDR3 is TGTGCCAGCAGCCAAGTTTGTGCAGGACAATCGAACACCGGGGAGCTGTTTTTT.

The rearrangement joins TRBV7-3 to TRBJ2-1; 7 bases map to TRBD1. Germline V lookup: CDR1 SGHTA, CDR2 FQGTGA. Trimming cost V 0 bases and J 9 bases; bases outside gene matches: 2. CDR3 length: 13 residues. The CDR3 loop reads CASSLTPGGEQFF. The CDR3 coding sequence is TGTGCCAGCAGCTTAACTCCAGGGGGTGAGCAGTTCTTC.

This chain uses TRBV10-3 with TRBJ2-7; 10 positions agree with TRBD1. V shed 9 bases and J 0 bases; nucleotides not matched to a gene: 2. Germline loops: CDR1 ENHRY, CDR2 SYGVKD. CDR3 size: 13 residues. As DNA, the CDR3 is TGTGCCATTGGACAGGGGGTCTCCTACGAGCAGTACTTC. This codes for CAIGQGVSYEQYF.

The rearrangement joins TRBV7-3 to TRBJ2-2; TRBD1 is a possible D gene (5 bases). Trimming took off 4 bases at V and 7 bases at J, with 10 bases between the two ends. The length of the CDR3 is 13 residues. The germline gives CDR1 SGHTA, CDR2 FQGTGA. The CDR3 DNA is TGTGCCAGCAGCTACCAGGGAATCGGGGAGCTGTTTTTT. The encoded protein is CASSYQGIGELFF.

CDR3 nucleotides: TGTGCCAGCAGTTACGGGCAGGGGACGGGACAGCCCCAGCATTTT. The encoded protein is CASSYGQGTGQPQHF. The genes are TRBV6-5 and TRBJ1-5, with D possibly being TRBD1 (6 bases). The CDR3 is made up of 15 amino acids. Germline assignment: CDR1 MNHEY and CDR2 SVGAGI. V was shortened by 2 bases and J by 7 bases, with 15 bases between the two germline ends.

The CDR3 loop reads CASSLGTSGEETQYF. CDR3 nucleotides: TGTGCCAGCAGCTTGGGGACTAGCGGTGAGGAGACCCAGTACTTC. V and J are TRBV7-8 and TRBJ2-5; 11 bases match TRBD2. The CDR3 is 15 amino acids. Germline CDR1 is SGHVS and CDR2 is FQNEAQ. With V trimmed by 3 bases and J by 5 bases, 5 bases remained unmatched.

The chain joins TRBV5-4 to TRBJ1-6; D may be TRBD1 (5 bases). Germline V gene data show CDR1 as SGHNT and CDR2 as YYREEE (reference sequence). This CDR3 is 14 amino acids long. V dropped 2 bases and J dropped 9 bases, with 12 bases sitting between them. The CDR3 nucleotides read TGTGCCAGCAGCTTCACCTCCCAGGGTTCACCCCTCCACTTT. Translation: CASSFTSQGSPLHF.

This clone was found once. J is TRBJ2-1 and V is TRBV5-1; no clear D. The CDR3 has 12 amino acids. With 5 bases removed from V and 4 bases from J, the gap between germline ends came to 7 bases. Germline CDR1 reads SGHRS; CDR2 reads YFSETQ. The CDR3 DNA reads as TGCGCCAGCAGTTCCCGGTACAATGAGCAGTTCTTC. This gives the protein CASSSRYNEQFF.

The chain combines TRBV19 with TRBJ2-2; 9 bases agree with TRBD2. Germline V gene lookup returns CDR1 LNHDA and CDR2 SQIVND (reference sequence). J gave up 3 bases and V 9 bases, and 8 bases lay outside the gene matches. The CDR3 is 15 amino acids. CDR3 nucleotide sequence: TGTGCCAGGTGCCCCCAGCGGGGGGACACCGGGGAGCTGTTTTTT. Its translation is CARCPQRGDTGELFF.

The V call is TRBV5-1, the J call TRBJ2-5; weak D call: TRBD1 (6 bases). Germline CDR1 is SGHRS and CDR2 is YFSETQ. This CDR3 is built from 13 residues. V lost 4 bases, J lost 2 bases, and 9 bases lay in between. The CDR3 region is CASSATGQETQYF. CDR3 coding DNA: TGCGCCAGCAGCGCGACAGGACAAGAGACCCAGTACTTC. Drawing the rest from reference TRBV5-1 and TRBJ2-5, the complete variable domain is KAGVTQTPRYLIKTRGQQVTLSCSPISGHRSVSWYQQTPGQGLQFLFEYFSETQRNKGNFPGRFSGRQFSNSRSEMNVSTLELGDSALYLCASSATGQETQYFGPGTRLLVL.

The V call is TRBV2, the J call TRBJ2-7; TRBD2 is a possible D gene (5 bases). The CDR3 has 13 amino acids. Trimming pared 3 bases from V and 3 bases from J, leaving 9 bases between. From germline, CDR1 is SNHLY and CDR2 FYNNEI. The DNA of the CDR3 is TGTGCCAGCAGTGACGGGGTGGGCTACGAGCAGTACTTC. Amino acids: CASSDGVGYEQYF.

The chain couples TRBV2 to TRBJ2-1; possible D gene TRBD1, 6 bases. Germline assignment: CDR1 SNHLY and CDR2 FYNNEI. V lost 6 bases, J lost 3 bases, and 18 bases lay in between. There are 16 residues in the CDR3. The CDR3 protein is CASRAQGTSYYNEQFF. CDR3 in DNA: TGTGCCAGCAGGGCCCAGGGGACCTCCTACTACAATGAGCAGTTCTTC.